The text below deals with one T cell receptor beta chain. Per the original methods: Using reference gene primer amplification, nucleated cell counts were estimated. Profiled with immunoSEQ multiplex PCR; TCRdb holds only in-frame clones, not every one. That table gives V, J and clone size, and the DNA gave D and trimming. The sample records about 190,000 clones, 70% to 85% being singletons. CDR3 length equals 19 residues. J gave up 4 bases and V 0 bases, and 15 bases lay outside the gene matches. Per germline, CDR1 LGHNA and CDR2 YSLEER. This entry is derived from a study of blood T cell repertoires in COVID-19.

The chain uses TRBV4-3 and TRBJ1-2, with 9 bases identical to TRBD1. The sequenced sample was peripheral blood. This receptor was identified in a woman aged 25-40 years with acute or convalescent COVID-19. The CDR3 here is CASSQDVSTGTGIAYGYTF. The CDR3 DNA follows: TGCGCCAGCAGCCAAGATGTTAGTACCGGGACAGGGATCGCCTATGGCTACACCTTC.